This TCR beta chain was recorded in a study of cytomegalovirus exposure and HLA in healthy donors. The study ran its PCR with 60 Vbeta and 13 Jbeta primers. Here immunoSEQ multiplex PCR was the method, and the copy in TCRdb shows in-frame clones only, minus some. This sample yields 85,000 to 120,000 clones, of which roughly 70% are seen a single time; 2.5% to 3% belongs to the top ten. Trimming removed 6 bases from V and 4 bases from J, with 15 bases in between. The CDR3 consists of 14 residues. CDR1 and CDR2 (germline): ENHRY, SYGVKD. The sequence came from a male donor in good health and CMV-seropositive. The material sequenced was PBMCs. The chain joins TRBV10-3 to TRBJ1-1; D might be TRBD1 (5 bases). The CDR3 region is CAIRAGPAGTEAFF. As DNA, the CDR3 is TGTGCCATCAGGGCGGGACCCGCCGGCACTGAAGCTTTCTTT.